This TCR beta chain was identified in a study of metastatic and nonmetastatic thyroid tumors. Not a single patient had been given any form of treatment at any point before undergoing thyroid surgery. TCRdb re-clonotyped the PCR reads through MiXCR. The sample lists 15,000 to 20,000 clones; roughly 26% were seen once. This clone was detected only a few times. This CDR3 has 13 amino acids. Germline CDR1 is MNHEY and CDR2 is SVGAGI. V was cut by 2 bases and J by 2 bases, with 6 bases left in between. This sequence was found in a female donor with papillary thyroid cancer or a benign thyroid nodule (not recorded which). Some clones in this sample may be carry-over from other donors' samples. The source material was adjacent normal tissue. This chain links TRBV6-5 with TRBJ1-1; no reliable D call. The CDR3 DNA reads TGTGCCAGCAGTTACAGAGGCAACACTGAAGCTTTCTTT. Protein: CASSYRGNTEAFF.